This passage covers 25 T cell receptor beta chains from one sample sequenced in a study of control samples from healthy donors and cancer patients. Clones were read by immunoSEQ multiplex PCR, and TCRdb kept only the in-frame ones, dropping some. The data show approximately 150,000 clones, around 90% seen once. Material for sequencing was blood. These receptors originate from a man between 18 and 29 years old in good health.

CDR3 sequence (DNA): TGTGCCGCTGGGGGAGCGGGGGCAAACACCGGGGAGCTGTTTTTT. Its protein is CAAGGAGANTGELFF. V is TRBV15 and J is TRBJ2-2; 8 bases agree with TRBD2. Per the germline V gene, CDR1 is LNHNV and CDR2 is YYDKDF (reference sequence). V lost 11 bases and J lost 2; bases outside the gene matches: 10. This CDR3 has 15 amino acids.

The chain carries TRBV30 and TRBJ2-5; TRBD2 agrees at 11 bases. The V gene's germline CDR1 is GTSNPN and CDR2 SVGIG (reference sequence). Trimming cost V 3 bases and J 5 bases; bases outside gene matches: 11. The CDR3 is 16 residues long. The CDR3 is CAWSPYLAGGRETQYF. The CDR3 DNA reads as TGTGCCTGGAGCCCCTATCTAGCGGGGGGACGGGAGACCCAGTACTTC. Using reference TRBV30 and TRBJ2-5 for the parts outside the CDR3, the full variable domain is SQTIHQWPATLVQPVGSPLSLECTVEGTSNPNLYWYRQAAGRGLQLLFYSVGIGQISSEVPQNLSASRPQDRQFILSSKKLLLSDSGFYLCAWSPYLAGGRETQYFGPGTRLLVL.

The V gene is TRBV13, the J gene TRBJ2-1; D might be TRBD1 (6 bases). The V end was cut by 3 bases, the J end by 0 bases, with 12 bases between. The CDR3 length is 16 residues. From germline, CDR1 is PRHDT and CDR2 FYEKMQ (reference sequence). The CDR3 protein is CASSFLQGSSYNEQFF. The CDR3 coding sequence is TGTGCCAGCAGCTTTCTACAGGGCAGCTCCTACAATGAGCAGTTCTTC. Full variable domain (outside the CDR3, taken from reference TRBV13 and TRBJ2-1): AAGVIQSPRHLIKEKRETATLKCYPIPRHDTVYWYQQGPGQDPQFLISFYEKMQSDKGSIPDRFSAQQFSDYHSELNMSSLELGDSALYFCASSFLQGSSYNEQFFGPGTRLTVL.

CDR3 sequence reads: CASSRARAEQYF. CDR3 coding DNA: TGCGCCAGCAGTAGGGCCAGGGCGGAGCAGTACTTC. This chain joins TRBV23-1 and TRBJ2-7, with D possibly TRBD1 on 5 matching bases. TRBV23-1 is recorded as an ORF, its role being uncertain. The germline V and J ends were trimmed by 5 bases and 7 bases, with 12 bases remaining between them. This CDR3 region has 12 residues.

The CDR3 reads CASSSSPGTNYGYTF. CDR3 nucleotides: TGTGCCAGTAGTTCAAGCCCAGGAACTAACTATGGCTACACCTTC. The chain employs TRBV19 and TRBJ1-2; D is ambiguous. Trimming removed 5 bases at V and 0 bases at J, with 13 bases between. The CDR3 contains 15 residues. CDR1 is LNHDA and CDR2 is SQIVND in the germline V gene (reference sequence).

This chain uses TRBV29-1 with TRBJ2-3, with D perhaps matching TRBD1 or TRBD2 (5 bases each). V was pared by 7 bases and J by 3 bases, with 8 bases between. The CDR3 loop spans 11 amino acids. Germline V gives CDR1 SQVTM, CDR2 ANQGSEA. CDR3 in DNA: TGCAGCGCCGAGGGGACAGATACGCAGTATTTT. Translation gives CSAEGTDTQYF.

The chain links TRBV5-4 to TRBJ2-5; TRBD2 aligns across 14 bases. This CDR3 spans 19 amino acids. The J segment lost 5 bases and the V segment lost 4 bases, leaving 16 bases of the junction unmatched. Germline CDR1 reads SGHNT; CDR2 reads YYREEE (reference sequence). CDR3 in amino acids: CASSGTSGTSGGAAETQYF. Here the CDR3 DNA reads TGTGCCAGCAGCGGCACCTCCGGGACTAGCGGGGGAGCGGCGGAGACCCAGTACTTC.

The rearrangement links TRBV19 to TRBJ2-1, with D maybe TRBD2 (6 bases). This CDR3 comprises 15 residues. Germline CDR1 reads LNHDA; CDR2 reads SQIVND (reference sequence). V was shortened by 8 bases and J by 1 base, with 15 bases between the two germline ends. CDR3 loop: CASSSDRGSYNEQFF. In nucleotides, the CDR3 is TGTGCCAGTTCTAGCGATCGTGGGTCCTACAATGAGCAGTTCTTC. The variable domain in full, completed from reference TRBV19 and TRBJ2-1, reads DGGITQSPKYLFRKEGQNVTLSCEQNLNHDAMYWYRQDPGQGLRLIYYSQIVNDFQKGDIAEGYSVSREKKESFPLTVTSAQKNPTAFYLCASSSDRGSYNEQFFGPGTRLTVL.

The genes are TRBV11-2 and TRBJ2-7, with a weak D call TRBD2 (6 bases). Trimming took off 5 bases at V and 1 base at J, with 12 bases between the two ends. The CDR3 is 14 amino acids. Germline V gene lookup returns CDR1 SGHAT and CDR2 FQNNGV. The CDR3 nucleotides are TGTGCCAGCAGCCTTGGGAGGACATCCTACGAGCAGTACTTC. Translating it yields CASSLGRTSYEQYF.

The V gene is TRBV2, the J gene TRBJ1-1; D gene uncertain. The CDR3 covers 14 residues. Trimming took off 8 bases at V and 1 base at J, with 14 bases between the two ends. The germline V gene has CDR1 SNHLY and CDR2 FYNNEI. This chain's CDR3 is CASRPKLGNTEAFF. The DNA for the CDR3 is TGTGCCAGCCGACCAAAATTAGGGAACACTGAAGCTTTCTTT.

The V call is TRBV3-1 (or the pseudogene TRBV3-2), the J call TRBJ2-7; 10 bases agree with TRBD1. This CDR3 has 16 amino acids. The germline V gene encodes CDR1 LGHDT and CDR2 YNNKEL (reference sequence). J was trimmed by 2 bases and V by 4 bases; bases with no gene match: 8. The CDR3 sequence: CASSLIVGQGTYEQYF. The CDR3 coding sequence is TGTGCCAGCAGCCTAATCGTGGGACAGGGGACCTACGAGCAGTACTTC.

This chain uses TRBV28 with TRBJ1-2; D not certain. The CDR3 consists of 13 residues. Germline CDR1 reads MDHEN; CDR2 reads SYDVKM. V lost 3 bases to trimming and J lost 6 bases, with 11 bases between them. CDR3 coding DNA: TGTGCCAGCAGTTTGTACCCCGGAAATGGCTACACCTTC. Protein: CASSLYPGNGYTF.

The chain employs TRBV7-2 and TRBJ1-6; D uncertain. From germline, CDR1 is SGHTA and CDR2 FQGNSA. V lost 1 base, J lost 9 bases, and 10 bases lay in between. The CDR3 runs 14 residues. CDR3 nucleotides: TGTGCCAGCAGCTTAGTAGGCCCCAGTTCACCCCTCCACTTT. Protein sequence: CASSLVGPSSPLHF.

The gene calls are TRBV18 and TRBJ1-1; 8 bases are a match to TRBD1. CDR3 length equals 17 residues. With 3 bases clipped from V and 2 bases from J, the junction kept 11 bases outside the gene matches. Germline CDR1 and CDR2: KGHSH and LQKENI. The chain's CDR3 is CASSPTGTGPFNTEAFF. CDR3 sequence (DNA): TGTGCCAGCTCACCGACCGGGACAGGACCTTTCAACACTGAAGCTTTCTTT.

For the CDR3, the DNA is TGTGCCAGTAGTATAAGGGGCGGGAACACTGAAGCTTTCTTT. Its protein product is CASSIRGGNTEAFF. V gene TRBV19 combines with J gene TRBJ1-1; weak D call: TRBD1 (5 bases). The germline V and J ends were trimmed by 2 bases and 1 base, with 8 bases remaining between them. This CDR3 region has 14 residues. CDR1 is LNHDA, CDR2 SQIVND, per germline (reference sequence).

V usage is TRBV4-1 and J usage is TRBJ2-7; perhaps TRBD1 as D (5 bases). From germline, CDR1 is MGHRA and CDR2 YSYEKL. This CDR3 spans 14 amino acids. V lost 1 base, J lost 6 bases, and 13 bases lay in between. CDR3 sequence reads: CASSQVDGAVEQYF. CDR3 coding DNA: TGCGCCAGCAGCCAAGTTGATGGGGCGGTCGAGCAGTACTTC.

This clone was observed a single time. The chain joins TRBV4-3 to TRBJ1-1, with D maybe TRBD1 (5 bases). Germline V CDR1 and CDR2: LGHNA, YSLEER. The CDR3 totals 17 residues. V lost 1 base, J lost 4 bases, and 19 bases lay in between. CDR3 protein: CASSQVGAAPRGTEAFF. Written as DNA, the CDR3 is TGCGCCAGCAGCCAAGTTGGGGCCGCACCCCGGGGCACTGAAGCTTTCTTT.

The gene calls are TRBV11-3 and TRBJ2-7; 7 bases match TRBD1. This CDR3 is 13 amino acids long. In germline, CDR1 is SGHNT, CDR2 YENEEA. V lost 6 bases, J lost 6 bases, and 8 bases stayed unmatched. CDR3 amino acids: CASSANRGGEQYF. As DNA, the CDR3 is TGTGCCAGCAGTGCCAACAGGGGCGGCGAGCAGTACTTC.

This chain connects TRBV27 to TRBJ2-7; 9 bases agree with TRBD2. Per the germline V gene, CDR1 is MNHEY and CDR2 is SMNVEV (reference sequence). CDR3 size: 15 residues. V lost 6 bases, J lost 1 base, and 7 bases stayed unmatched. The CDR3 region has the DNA TGTGCCAGCAGCCAGAGCGGGGGGCTTTCCTACGAGCAGTACTTC. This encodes CASSQSGGLSYEQYF.

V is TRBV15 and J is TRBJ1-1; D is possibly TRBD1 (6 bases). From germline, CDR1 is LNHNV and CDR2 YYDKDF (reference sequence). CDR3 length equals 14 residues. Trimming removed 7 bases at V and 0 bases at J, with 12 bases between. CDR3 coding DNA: TGTGCCACCACCAAGGGGGGCCTGAACACTGAAGCTTTCTTT. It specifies CATTKGGLNTEAFF.

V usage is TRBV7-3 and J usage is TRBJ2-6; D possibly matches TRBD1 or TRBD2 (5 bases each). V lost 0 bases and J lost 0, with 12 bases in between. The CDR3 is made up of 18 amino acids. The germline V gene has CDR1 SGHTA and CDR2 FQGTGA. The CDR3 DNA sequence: TGTGCCAGCAGCTTAACCCCAGGGACCAGCTCTGGGGCCAACGTCCTGACTTTC. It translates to CASSLTPGTSSGANVLTF. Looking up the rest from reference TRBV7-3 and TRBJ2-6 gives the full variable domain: GAGVSQTPSNKVTEKGKYVELRCDPISGHTALYWYRQSLGQGPEFLIYFQGTGAADDSGLPNDRFFAVRPEGSVSTLKIQRTERGDSAVYLCASSLTPGTSSGANVLTFGAGSRLTVL.

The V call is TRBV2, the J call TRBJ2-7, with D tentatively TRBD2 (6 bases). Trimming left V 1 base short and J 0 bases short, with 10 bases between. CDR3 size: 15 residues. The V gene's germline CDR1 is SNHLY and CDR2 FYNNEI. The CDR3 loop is CASSEGLASSYEQYF. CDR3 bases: TGTGCCAGCAGTGAAGGGCTAGCGAGCTCCTACGAGCAGTACTTC.

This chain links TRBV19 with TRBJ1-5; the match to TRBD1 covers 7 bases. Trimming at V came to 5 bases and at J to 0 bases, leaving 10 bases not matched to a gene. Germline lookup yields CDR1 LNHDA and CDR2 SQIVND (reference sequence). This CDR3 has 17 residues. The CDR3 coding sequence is TGTGCCAGTAGTCAGAGGGGACAGATTTTTAGCAATCAGCCCCAGCATTTT. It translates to CASSQRGQIFSNQPQHF.

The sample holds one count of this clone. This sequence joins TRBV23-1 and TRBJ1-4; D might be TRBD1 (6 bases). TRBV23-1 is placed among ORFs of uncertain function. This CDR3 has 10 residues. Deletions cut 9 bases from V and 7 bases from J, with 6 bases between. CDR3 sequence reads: CARQGEKLFF. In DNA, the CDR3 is TGCGCCAGACAGGGTGAAAAACTGTTTTTT.

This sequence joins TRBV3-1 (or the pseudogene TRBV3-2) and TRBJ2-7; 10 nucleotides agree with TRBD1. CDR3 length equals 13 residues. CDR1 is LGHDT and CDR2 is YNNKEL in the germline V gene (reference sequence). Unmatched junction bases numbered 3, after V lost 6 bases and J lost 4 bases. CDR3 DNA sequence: TGTGCCAGCAGTTCGGGACAGGGGTACGAGCAGTACTTC. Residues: CASSSGQGYEQYF.